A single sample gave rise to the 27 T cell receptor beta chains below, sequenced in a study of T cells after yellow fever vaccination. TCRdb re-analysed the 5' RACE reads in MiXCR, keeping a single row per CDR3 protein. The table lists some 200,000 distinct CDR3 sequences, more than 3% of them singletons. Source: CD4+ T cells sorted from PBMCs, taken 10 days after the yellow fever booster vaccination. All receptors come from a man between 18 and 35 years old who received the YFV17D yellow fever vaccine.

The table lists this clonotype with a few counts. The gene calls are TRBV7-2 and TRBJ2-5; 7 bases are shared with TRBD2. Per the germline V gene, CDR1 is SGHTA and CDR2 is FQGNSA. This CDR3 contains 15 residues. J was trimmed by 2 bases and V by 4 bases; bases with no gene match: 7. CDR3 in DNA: TGTGCCAGCAGCTGGGGGGGAACTAGACAAGAGACCCAGTACTTC. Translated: CASSWGGTRQETQYF.

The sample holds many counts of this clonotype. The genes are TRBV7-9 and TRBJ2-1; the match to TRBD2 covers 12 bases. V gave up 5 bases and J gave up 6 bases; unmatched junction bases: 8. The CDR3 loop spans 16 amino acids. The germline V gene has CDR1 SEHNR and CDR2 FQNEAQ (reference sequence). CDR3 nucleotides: TGTGCCAGCAGCCGGCCACTAGCGGGGGGATTCAATGAGCAGTTCTTC. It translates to CASSRPLAGGFNEQFF.

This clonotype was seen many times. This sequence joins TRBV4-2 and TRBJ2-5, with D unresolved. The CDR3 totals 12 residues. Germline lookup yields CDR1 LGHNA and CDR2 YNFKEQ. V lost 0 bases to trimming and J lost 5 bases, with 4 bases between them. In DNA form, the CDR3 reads TGTGCCAGCAGCCAAGATACTGAGACCCAGTACTTC. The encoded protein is CASSQDTETQYF.

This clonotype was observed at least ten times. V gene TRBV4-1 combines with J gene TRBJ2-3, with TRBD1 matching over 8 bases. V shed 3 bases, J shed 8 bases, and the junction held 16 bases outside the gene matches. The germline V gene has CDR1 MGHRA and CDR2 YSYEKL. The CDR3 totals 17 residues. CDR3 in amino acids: CASSQASGGSLSGTQYF. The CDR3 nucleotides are TGCGCCAGCAGCCAGGCATCAGGGGGCTCCCTCTCGGGTACGCAGTATTTT.

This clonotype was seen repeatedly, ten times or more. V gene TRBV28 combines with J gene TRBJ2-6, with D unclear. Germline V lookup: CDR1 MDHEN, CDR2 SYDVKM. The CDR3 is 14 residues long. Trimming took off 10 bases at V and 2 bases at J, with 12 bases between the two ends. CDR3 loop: CATSASAGANVLTF. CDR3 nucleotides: TGTGCCACCTCGGCTTCGGCTGGGGCCAACGTCCTGACTTTC. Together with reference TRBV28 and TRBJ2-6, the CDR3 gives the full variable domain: DVKVTQSSRYLVKRTGEKVFLECVQDMDHENMFWYRQDPGLGLRLIYFSYDVKMKEKGDIPEGYSVSREKKERFSLILESASTNQTSMYLCATSASAGANVLTFGAGSRLTVL.

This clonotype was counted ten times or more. The CDR3, as DNA: TGTGCCAGCAGCTTAGCCCGGATGGACGGGGAGACCCAGTACTTC. Protein product: CASSLARMDGETQYF. The V and J genes are TRBV7-6 and TRBJ2-5; D call uncertain. V was trimmed by 0 bases and J by 5 bases, leaving 13 bases between them. Germline V gene data show CDR1 as SGHVS and CDR2 as FNYEAQ. The CDR3 runs 15 residues.

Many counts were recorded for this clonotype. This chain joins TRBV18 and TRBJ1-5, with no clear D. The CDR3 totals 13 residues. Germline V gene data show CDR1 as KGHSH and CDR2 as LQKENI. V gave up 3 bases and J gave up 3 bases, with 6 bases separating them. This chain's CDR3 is CASSPRSNQPQHF. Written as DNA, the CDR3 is TGTGCCAGCTCACCCAGATCCAATCAGCCCCAGCATTTT.

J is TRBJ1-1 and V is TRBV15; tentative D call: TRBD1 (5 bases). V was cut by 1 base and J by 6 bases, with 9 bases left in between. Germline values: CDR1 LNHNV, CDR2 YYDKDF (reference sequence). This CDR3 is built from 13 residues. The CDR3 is CATSRGGGSEAFF. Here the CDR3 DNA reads TGTGCCACCAGCAGAGGCGGGGGGTCTGAAGCTTTCTTT.

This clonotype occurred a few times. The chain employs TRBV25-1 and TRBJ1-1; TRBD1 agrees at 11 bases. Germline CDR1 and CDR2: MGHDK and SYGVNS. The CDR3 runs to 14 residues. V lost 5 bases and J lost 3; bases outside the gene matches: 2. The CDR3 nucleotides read TGTGCCAGCAGTTGGACAGGGGGCTACACTGAAGCTTTCTTT. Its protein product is CASSWTGGYTEAFF. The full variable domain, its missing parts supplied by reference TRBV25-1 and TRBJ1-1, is EADIYQTPRYLVIGTGKKITLECSQTMGHDKMYWYQQDPGMELHLIHYSYGVNSTEKGDLSSESTVSRIRTEHFPLTLESARPSHTSQYLCASSWTGGYTEAFFGQGTRLTVV.

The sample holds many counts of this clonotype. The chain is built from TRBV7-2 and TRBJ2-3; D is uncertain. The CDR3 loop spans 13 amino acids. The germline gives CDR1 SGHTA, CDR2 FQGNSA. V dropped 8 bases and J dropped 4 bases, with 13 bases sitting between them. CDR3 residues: CASVRLAADTQYF. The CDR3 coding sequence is TGTGCCAGCGTTAGGTTGGCTGCAGATACGCAGTATTTT.

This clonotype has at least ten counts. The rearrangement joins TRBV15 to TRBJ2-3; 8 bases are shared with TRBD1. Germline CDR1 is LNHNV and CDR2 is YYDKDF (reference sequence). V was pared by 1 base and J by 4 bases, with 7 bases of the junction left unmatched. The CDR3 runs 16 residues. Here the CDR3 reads CATSRGTGRIADTQYF. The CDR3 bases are TGTGCCACCAGCAGAGGGACAGGGCGGATTGCAGATACGCAGTATTTT. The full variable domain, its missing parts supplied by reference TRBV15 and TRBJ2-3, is DAMVIQNPRYQVTQFGKPVTLSCSQTLNHNVMYWYQQKSSQAPKLLFHYYDKDFNNEADTPDNFQSRRPNTSFCFLDIRSPGLGDTAMYLCATSRGTGRIADTQYFGPGTRLTVL.

Here the CDR3 DNA reads TGTGCCAGCAGCCAACCCAGGGATTCTGGAAACACCATATATTTT. Translated: CASSQPRDSGNTIYF. The V gene is TRBV12-3 or TRBV12-4, the J gene TRBJ1-3, with TRBD1 as a possible D gene (5 bases). With 6 bases removed from V and 1 base from J, the gap between germline ends came to 13 bases. The length of the CDR3 is 15 residues.

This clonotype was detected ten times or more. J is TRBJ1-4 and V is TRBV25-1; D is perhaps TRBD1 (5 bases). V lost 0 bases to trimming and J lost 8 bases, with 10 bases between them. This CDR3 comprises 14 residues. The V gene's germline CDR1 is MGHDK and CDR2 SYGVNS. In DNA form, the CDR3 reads TGTGCCAGCAGTGAATACAGGGTAGAAGAAAAACTGTTTTTT. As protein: CASSEYRVEEKLFF.

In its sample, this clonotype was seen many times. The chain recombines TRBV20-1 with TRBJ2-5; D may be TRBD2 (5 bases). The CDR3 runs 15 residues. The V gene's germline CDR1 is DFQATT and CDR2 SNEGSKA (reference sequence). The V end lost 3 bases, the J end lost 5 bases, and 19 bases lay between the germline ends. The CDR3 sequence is CSARDGGLAHETQYF. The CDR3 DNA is TGCAGTGCTAGGGATGGCGGGCTAGCTCATGAGACCCAGTACTTC.

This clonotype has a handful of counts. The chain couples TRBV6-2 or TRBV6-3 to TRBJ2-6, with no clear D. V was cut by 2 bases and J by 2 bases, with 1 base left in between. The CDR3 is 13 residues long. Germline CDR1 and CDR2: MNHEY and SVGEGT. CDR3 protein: CASSYPGANVLTF. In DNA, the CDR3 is TGTGCCAGCAGTTACCCTGGGGCCAACGTCCTGACTTTC.

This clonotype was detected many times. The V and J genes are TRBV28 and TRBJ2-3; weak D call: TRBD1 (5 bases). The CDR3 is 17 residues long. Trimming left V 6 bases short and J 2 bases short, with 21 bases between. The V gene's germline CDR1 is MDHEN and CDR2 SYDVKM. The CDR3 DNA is TGTGCCAGCAGCTCCCCCATGCAGGGAAGTACCACAGATACGCAGTATTTT. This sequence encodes CASSSPMQGSTTDTQYF.

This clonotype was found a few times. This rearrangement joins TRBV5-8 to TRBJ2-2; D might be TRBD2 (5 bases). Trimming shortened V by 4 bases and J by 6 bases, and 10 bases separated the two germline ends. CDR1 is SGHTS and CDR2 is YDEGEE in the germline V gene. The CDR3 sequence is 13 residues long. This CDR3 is CASSEGTAGELFF. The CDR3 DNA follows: TGTGCCAGCAGCGAGGGTACCGCCGGGGAGCTGTTTTTT. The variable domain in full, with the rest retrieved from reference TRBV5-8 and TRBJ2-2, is EAGVTQSPTHLIKTRGQQATLRCSPISGHTSVYWYQQALGLGLQFLLWYDEGEERNRGNFPPRFSGRQFPNYSSELNVNALELEDSALYLCASSEGTAGELFFGEGSRLTVL.

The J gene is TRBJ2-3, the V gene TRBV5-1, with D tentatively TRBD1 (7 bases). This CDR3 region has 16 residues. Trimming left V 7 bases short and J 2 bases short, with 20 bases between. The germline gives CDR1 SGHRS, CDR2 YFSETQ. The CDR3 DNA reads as TGCGCCAGCGCTTGGAGGGGGCAGGGGCCCACAGATACGCAGTATTTT. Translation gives CASAWRGQGPTDTQYF.

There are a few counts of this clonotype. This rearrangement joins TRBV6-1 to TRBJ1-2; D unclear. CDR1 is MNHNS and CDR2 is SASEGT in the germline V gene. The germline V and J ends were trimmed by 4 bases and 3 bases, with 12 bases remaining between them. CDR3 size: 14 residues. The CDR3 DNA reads TGTGCCAGCAGTGCGTTCAGACCCGACTATGGCTACACCTTC. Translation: CASSAFRPDYGYTF.

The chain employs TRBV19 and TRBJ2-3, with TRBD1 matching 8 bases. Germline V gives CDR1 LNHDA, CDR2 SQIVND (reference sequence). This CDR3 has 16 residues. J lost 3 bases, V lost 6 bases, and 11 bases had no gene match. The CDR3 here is CASSSRDRGNTDTQYF. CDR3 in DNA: TGTGCCAGTAGCAGTAGAGACAGGGGAAATACAGATACGCAGTATTTT.

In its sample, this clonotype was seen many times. CDR3 protein: CASSSQWEAGELFF. The CDR3 nucleotides are TGTGCCAGCAGCTCGCAATGGGAGGCCGGGGAGCTGTTTTTT. V gene TRBV12-3 or TRBV12-4 combines with J gene TRBJ2-2; D is possibly TRBD2 (6 bases). The CDR3 totals 14 residues. Trimming left V 6 bases short and J 6 bases short, with 14 bases between.

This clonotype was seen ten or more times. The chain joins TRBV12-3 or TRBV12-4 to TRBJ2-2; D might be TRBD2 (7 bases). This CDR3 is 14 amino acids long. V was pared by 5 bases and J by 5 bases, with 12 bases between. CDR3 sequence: CASSKQGGTGELFF. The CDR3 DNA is TGTGCCAGCAGTAAACAGGGAGGGACCGGGGAGCTGTTTTTT.

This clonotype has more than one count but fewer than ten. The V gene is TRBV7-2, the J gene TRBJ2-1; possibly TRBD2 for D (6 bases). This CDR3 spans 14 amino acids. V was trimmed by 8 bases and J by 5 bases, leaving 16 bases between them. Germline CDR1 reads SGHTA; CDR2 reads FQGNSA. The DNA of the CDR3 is TGTGCCAGCGGGCGGGGTGGGGTACACAATGAGCAGTTCTTC. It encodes CASGRGGVHNEQFF.

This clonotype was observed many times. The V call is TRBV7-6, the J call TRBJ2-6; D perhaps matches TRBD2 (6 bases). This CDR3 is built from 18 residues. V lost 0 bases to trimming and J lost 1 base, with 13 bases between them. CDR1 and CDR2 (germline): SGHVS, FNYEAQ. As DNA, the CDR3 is TGTGCCAGCAGCTTAGCAGGCGGGATTACATCTGGGGCCAACGTCCTGACTTTC. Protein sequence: CASSLAGGITSGANVLTF.

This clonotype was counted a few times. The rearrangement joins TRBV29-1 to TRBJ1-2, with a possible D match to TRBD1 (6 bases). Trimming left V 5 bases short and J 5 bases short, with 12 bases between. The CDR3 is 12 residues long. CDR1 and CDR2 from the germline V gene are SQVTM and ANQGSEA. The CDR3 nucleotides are TGCAGCGTTCACAGGGAGGGTTATGGCTACACCTTC. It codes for CSVHREGYGYTF.

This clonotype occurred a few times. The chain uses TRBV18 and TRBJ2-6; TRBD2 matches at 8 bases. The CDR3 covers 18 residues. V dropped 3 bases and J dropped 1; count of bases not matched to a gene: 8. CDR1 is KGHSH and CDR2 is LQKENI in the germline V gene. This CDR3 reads CASSPLPGGGSGANVLTF. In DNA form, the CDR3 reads TGTGCCAGCTCACCTCTTCCAGGCGGGGGGTCTGGGGCCAACGTCCTGACTTTC.

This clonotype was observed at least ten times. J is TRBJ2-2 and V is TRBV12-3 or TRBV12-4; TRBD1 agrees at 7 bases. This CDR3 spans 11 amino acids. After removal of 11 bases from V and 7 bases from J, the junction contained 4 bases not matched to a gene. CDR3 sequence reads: CAVRGNGELFF. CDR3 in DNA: TGTGCCGTCAGGGGGAACGGGGAGCTGTTTTTT.